Here is one T cell receptor delta chain with its context. This clone registers as large (0.1 to 1%) within its sample. Its target antigen remains unknown. The record has no base qualities; no much larger clone is one base away. This sample is part of a study of Vγ9Vδ2 T cells in congenital toxoplasmosis (dated by TCRdb to the early 2020s). At the level of the whole study: Congenital toxoplasmosis was diagnosed using IgG, IgM and IgA serology, Western blot and an in-house interferon-gamma release assay. In this study, researchers looked at the gamma and delta chain CDR3 repertoires of sorted blood gammadelta T cells, comparing infants congenitally infected with T. gondii against uninfected infants. At 2 months, TCR sequencing included roughly five infected and 9 to 10 uninfected infants, while at 1 year the sequenced group was 3 infected and 4 uninfected infants. Infant repertoires were sequenced at 2 months after birth and at 1 year of age. Beyond this particular receptor, the publication reports: At 2 months, TRGV9 and TRDV2 CDR3s of infected infants appeared to carry fewer N additions than uninfected infants, especially TRDV2-TRDJ1 sequences. High prevalence of a public TRGV9 clonotype was observed in both infected and uninfected infants. At 1 year of age, repertoire differences between infected and uninfected infants were less clear than at 2 months. Two months was the earliest age with enough suitable sample material for TCR repertoire analysis, so newborn repertoires were not sequenced. Among roughly 2-month-old infants, germline-encoded fetal-type TRDV2 CDR3 sequences seemed to show up more often in infected than in uninfected infants, which suggests an in utero expansion footprint.

Using SuperScript II, cDNA was generated through template-switch reverse transcription, with TRGC- and TRDC-specific primers combined in a single tube. The TRGC primer was designed so that it binds both the TRGC1 and the TRGC2 constant genes. The KAPA Real-Time Library Amplification Kit was used for TRG and TRD amplification, and AMPure XP bead purification was performed between steps. Illumina sequencing adapters were added by index PCR using the Nextera XT Index Kit. TRG and TRD amplicons were sequenced on an Illumina MiSeq with the V2 300 kit, giving 150 bp paired-end reads. On the authors' methods: Before any further analysis, FastQC version 0.11.8 was used to assess read quality. Reads were mapped to GenBank TRG or TRD reference genes, and MiXCR version 3.0.3 was used to assemble CDR3 sequences. Default MiXCR settings were kept, except that 3 rather than 5 consecutive nucleotides were used to assemble TRDD gene segments. N additions, CDR3 length, J segment length and clonotype sharing between samples were calculated with VDJtools version 1.2.1. Out-of-frame CDR3 sequences and those containing stop codons were excluded from analysis. Infant repertoires were compared for overlap with previously published fetal, cord blood and adult blood Vgamma9Vdelta2 repertoires. Clone calls in TCRdb were regenerated from the public reads with CATT, after which identical DNA sequences shared one row. What appears here as the V and J calls and clone size reflects TCRdb's work, not the paper's. Counted in this sample were about 890 delta-chain clones; approximately 25% of them appeared once. The top ten clones comprise about 29% of the sample.

The same treatment, consisting of spiramycin and/or pyrimethamine plus sulfadiazine plus folinic acid, was given to the mothers of both infected and uninfected infants. Every infant, whether infected or uninfected, was delivered at term, after more than 37 weeks of gestation. Roughly 0.96 mL of blood was used to isolate PBMCs by Lymphoprep gradient centrifugation, after which the PBMCs were cryopreserved in liquid nitrogen and shipped to Belgium. Thawed PBMCs were labeled with Zombie NIR viability dye and stained with CD3, TCR gammadelta, Vgamma9 and Vdelta2 antibodies. CD3+ TCRgammadelta+ T cells were sorted on a FACSAria III with a mean purity of approximately 98%. For each sample, the RNeasy Micro Kit was used to isolate RNA from around 10,000 sorted gammadelta T cells. The infants were born to mothers who were enrolled with primary T. gondii infection during pregnancy. The infants' peripheral blood was drawn at an outpatient microbiology and virology center located in Pavia, Italy.

There are 20 amino acids in the CDR3, from cysteine to phenylalanine inclusive. Only the CDR3 portion is preserved as DNA: 60 bases, with reading frame beginning at the first base. V has 2 bases trimmed and J has 2 bases trimmed; junction bases matching no gene number 15. The CDR1 and CDR2 encoded by the germline V gene are TSWWSYY and QGS. This TCR was recovered from a child younger than 10 born to a mother with Toxoplasma gondii infection during pregnancy, either congenitally infected or uninfected (not recorded which). Source material: gamma-delta T cells from blood. The chain links TRDV1 with TRDJ1, with 12 bases aligning to TRDD3. The CDR3 region: CALGEGLPFLWGIRTDKLIF. The nucleotide sequence reads as follows: TGTGCTCTTGGGGAAGGCCTACCCTTTCTCTGGGGGATACGGACCGATAAACTCATCTTT.